Shown below are 10 T cell receptor beta chains from a single sample sequenced in a study of T cell responses to AZD1222 COVID-19 vaccine. TCRdb keeps only in-frame clones here, not all; method: immunoSEQ multiplex PCR. The sample has about 160,000 clones, about 90% seen once; the top ten hold around 0.99%. The specimen was peripheral blood, collected 28 days after the second AZD1222 dose. These receptor sequences come from an adult who received the AZD1222 COVID-19 vaccine.

The V and J genes are TRBV7-8 and TRBJ1-5; D may be TRBD1 (5 bases). CDR3 size: 14 residues. Trimming took off 1 base at V and 5 bases at J, with 9 bases between the two ends. Germline CDR1 and CDR2: SGHVS and FQNEAQ. This CDR3 is CASSLGQGYQPQHF. The CDR3 DNA follows: TGTGCCAGCAGCTTAGGGCAGGGTTATCAGCCCCAGCATTTT.

This rearrangement joins TRBV18 to TRBJ2-3; TRBD1 matches at 9 bases. The junction had 9 bases not matched to a gene; V was cut back by 0 bases and J by 2 bases. The CDR3 contains 18 residues. CDR1 and CDR2 from the germline V gene are KGHSH and LQKENI. The CDR3 region is CASSPPSHRGRDTDTQYF. CDR3 nucleotides: TGTGCCAGCTCACCACCGTCCCACAGGGGGCGCGACACAGATACGCAGTATTTT.

The chain combines TRBV9 with TRBJ1-2, with 10 bases that match TRBD1. Trimming removed 3 bases from V and 5 bases from J; junction bases left unmatched: 13. The CDR3 length is 17 residues. CDR1 SGDLS and CDR2 YYNGEE come from the germline V gene. CDR3 sequence (DNA): TGTGCCAGCAGCGGTTCTACGCTTGGGACAGGGGATTATGGCTACACCTTC. It translates to CASSGSTLGTGDYGYTF.

The V and J genes are TRBV7-9 and TRBJ1-1; D is undetermined. Trimming left V 6 bases short and J 0 bases short, with 11 bases between. CDR3 length: 14 residues. The germline gives CDR1 SEHNR, CDR2 FQNEAQ (reference sequence). CDR3 sequence: CASRSSALNTEAFF. The CDR3 DNA follows: TGTGCCAGCAGGAGCAGCGCCTTGAACACTGAAGCTTTCTTT.

CDR3 region: CASSFWGRYNEQFF. The CDR3 region has the DNA TGTGCCAGCAGCTTCTGGGGTCGGTACAATGAGCAGTTCTTC. The chain carries TRBV7-2 and TRBJ2-1; D unresolved. Germline loops: CDR1 SGHTA, CDR2 FQGNSA. V was shortened by 3 bases and J by 4 bases, with 10 bases between the two germline ends. The CDR3 has 14 residues.

This chain uses TRBV2 with TRBJ1-5; 9 bases are a match to TRBD1. This CDR3 region has 16 residues. The ends lost 5 bases at V and 6 bases at J; junction bases unmatched: 11. Germline CDR1 reads SNHLY; CDR2 reads FYNNEI. The CDR3 DNA reads TGTGCCAGCAGTCAGGGACAGGGTTTATTACGTCAGCCCCAGCATTTT. This sequence encodes CASSQGQGLLRQPQHF.

V is TRBV2 and J is TRBJ1-2; D perhaps matches TRBD1 (5 bases). V shed 1 base and J shed 4 bases, with 10 bases lying between them. Germline values: CDR1 SNHLY, CDR2 FYNNEI. CDR3 length: 14 amino acids. The CDR3 DNA reads TGTGCCAGCAGTGAAGTGGGGCCGGGCTATGGCTACACCTTC. Translated, it gives CASSEVGPGYGYTF.

The chain is built from TRBV11-2 and TRBJ1-1; no definite D call. The ends were cut back, 2 bases at V and 0 bases at J, with 10 bases in the middle. Per germline, CDR1 SGHAT and CDR2 FQNNGV. The CDR3 is 15 amino acids. CDR3 sequence reads: CASSLISGLNTEAFF. The CDR3 DNA is TGTGCCAGCAGCTTAATTTCTGGACTGAACACTGAAGCTTTCTTT.

The gene calls are TRBV18 and TRBJ2-7; the match to TRBD1 covers 8 bases. Germline CDR1 KGHSH, CDR2 LQKENI. Trimming cost V 3 bases and J 7 bases; bases outside gene matches: 5. This CDR3 spans 13 amino acids. Here the CDR3 DNA reads TGTGCCAGCTCACCCGGGACAGGCGAAGAGCAGTACTTC. Translating gives CASSPGTGEEQYF. The whole variable domain, filled in from reference TRBV18 and TRBJ2-7, reads NAGVMQNPRHLVRRRGQEARLRCSPMKGHSHVYWYRQLPEEGLKFMVYLQKENIIDESGMPKERFSAEFPKEGPSILRIQQVVRGDSAAYFCASSPGTGEEQYFGPGTRLTVT.

V and J are TRBV13 and TRBJ1-1, with a tentative D call TRBD1 (5 bases). In germline, CDR1 is PRHDT, CDR2 FYEKMQ (reference sequence). With 2 bases removed from V and 2 bases from J, the gap between germline ends came to 9 bases. The CDR3 loop spans 14 amino acids. The CDR3 region has the DNA TGTGCCAGCAGCTTATGGCAGGGAAACACTGAAGCTTTCTTT. This translates into CASSLWQGNTEAFF.